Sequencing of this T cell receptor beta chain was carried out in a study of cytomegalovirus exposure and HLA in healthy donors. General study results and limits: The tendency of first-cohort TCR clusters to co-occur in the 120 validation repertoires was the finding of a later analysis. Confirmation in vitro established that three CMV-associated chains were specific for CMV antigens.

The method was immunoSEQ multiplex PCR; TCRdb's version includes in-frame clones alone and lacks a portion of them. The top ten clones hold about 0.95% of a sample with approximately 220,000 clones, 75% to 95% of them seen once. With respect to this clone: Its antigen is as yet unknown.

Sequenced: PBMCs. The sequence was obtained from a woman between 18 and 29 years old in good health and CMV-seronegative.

This chain's CDR3 is CASSEAGTATDTQYF. CDR3 in DNA: TGCGCCAGCAGTGAGGCCGGGACTGCCACAGATACGCAGTATTTT. V is TRBV5-1 and J is TRBJ2-3, with D possibly matching TRBD2 (6 bases). Germline CDR1 reads SGHRS; CDR2 reads YFSETQ. The CDR3 has 15 amino acids. V lost 5 bases to trimming and J lost 2 bases, with 15 bases between them. Drawing the rest from reference TRBV5-1 and TRBJ2-3, the complete variable domain is KAGVTQTPRYLIKTRGQQVTLSCSPISGHRSVSWYQQTPGQGLQFLFEYFSETQRNKGNFPGRFSGRQFSNSRSEMNVSTLELGDSALYLCASSEAGTATDTQYFGPGTRLTVL.